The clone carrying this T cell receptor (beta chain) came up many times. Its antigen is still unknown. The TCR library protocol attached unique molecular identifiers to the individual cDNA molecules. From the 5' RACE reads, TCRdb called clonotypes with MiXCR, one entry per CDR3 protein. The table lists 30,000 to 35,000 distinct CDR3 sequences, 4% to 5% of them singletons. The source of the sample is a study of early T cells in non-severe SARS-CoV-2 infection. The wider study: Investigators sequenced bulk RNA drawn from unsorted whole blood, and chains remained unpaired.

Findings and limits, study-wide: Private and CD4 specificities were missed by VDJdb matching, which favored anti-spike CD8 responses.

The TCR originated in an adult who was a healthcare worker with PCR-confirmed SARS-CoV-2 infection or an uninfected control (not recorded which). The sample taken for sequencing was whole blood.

This chain's CDR3 is CASAPGGLPYEQYF. The DNA for the CDR3 is TGCGCCAGCGCCCCCGGGGGACTCCCCTACGAGCAGTACTTC. The J gene is TRBJ2-7, the V gene TRBV5-1; D is perhaps TRBD2 (6 bases). CDR3 length equals 14 residues. The germline V gene has CDR1 SGHRS and CDR2 YFSETQ. V lost 7 bases and J lost 2, with 16 bases in between.